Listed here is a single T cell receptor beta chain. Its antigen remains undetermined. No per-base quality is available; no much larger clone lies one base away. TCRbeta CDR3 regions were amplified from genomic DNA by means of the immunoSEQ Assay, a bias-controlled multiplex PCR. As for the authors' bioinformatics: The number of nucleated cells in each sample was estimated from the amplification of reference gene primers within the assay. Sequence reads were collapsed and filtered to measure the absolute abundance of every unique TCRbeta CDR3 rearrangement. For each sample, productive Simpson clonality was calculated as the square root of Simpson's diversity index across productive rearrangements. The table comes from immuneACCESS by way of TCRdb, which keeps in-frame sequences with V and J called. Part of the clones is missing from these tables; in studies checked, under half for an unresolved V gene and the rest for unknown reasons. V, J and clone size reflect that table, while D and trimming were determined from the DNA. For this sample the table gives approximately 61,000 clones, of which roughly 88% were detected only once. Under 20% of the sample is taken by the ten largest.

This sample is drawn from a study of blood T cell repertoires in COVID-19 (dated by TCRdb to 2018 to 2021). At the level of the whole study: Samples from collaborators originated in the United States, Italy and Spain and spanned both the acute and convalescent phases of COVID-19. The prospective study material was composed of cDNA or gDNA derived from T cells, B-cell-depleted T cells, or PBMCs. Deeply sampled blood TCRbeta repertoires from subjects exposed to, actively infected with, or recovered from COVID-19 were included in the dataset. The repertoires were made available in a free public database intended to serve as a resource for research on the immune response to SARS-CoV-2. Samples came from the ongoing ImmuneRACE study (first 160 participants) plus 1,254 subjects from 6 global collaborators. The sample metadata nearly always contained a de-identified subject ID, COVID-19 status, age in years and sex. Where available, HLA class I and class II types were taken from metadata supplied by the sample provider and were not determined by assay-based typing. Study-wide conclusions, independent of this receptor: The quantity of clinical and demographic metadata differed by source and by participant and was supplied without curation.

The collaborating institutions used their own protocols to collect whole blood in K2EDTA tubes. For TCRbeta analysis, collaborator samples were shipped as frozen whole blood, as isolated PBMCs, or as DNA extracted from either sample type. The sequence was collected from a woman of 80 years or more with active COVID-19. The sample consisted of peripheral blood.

The DNA reads as follows: TGTGCCAGCAGTCCCCTCCGAGAGCGGGGGGGCCGGGACACAGATACGCAGTATTTT. It is translated as CASSPLRERGGRDTDTQYF. The sequence joins TRBV5-4 to TRBJ2-3, with 10 central nucleotides matching TRBD2. From the cysteine up to the phenylalanine, the CDR3 has a length of 19 residues. Of the read, only the CDR3 DNA is kept; its 57 bases are in frame from base 1. CDR1 and CDR2 are drawn from the germline V gene (reference sequence): SGHNT, YYREEE. At the junction V is shortened by 5 bases and J by 2 bases; bases outside the gene matches: 17.